This T cell receptor (beta chain) was recovered during a study of T-cell reconstitution after alpha-beta-depleted transplantation in children. Findings and limits, study-wide: The authors attributed T-cell counts and diversity one year after transplant mostly to newly produced T cells. Where alpha-beta T cells came from about two months after transplant was reportedly several hundred expanded graft clones.

This clonotype was counted between two and nine times. What it binds is not known. This CDR3 region has 21 residues. The J segment lost 0 bases and the V segment lost 7 bases, leaving 19 bases of the junction unmatched. Germline CDR1 is MDHEN and CDR2 is SYDVKM. Preparing the TCRbeta library involved the use of unique molecular identifiers. TCRdb reprocessed the PCR reads via MiXCR and lists one record per CDR3 protein. Of 65,000 to 90,000 distinct CDR3 sequences in the sample, roughly 11% were seen once. The chain links TRBV28 to TRBJ2-6, with 9 bases that match TRBD1. The starting material was PBMCs, obtained before TCRalphabeta/CD19-depleted stem cell transplant. The receptor was isolated from a boy between 5 and 17 years old with acute myeloid leukemia, due to receive a stem cell transplant. As DNA, the CDR3 is TGTGCCAGCACCCCTGAAATAGGGTGGGGGACAGGGCTCTCTGGGGCCAACGTCCTGACTTTC. Protein: CASTPEIGWGTGLSGANVLTF. Complete variable domain (other parts from reference TRBV28 and TRBJ2-6): DVKVTQSSRYLVKRTGEKVFLECVQDMDHENMFWYRQDPGLGLRLIYFSYDVKMKEKGDIPEGYSVSREKKERFSLILESASTNQTSMYLCASTPEIGWGTGLSGANVLTFGAGSRLTVL.